The text below deals with one TCR beta chain. The entry originates in a study of patients and donors after allogeneic stem cell transplantation. TCRdb re-analysed the RT-PCR reads in MiXCR, keeping a single row per CDR3 protein. The table includes about 960,000 distinct CDR3 sequences, more than 15% detected once. The germline CDR1 and CDR2 sequences are SGHRS and YFSETQ. Trimming took 4 bases from V and 2 from J, leaving 12 bases between them. The CDR3 runs to 14 residues. The sequenced material came from blood, either unsorted or a sorted T cell fraction (not recorded which). The chain uses TRBV5-1 and TRBJ1-2; D is uncertain. This TCR was sampled from a human donor who was either an allogeneic HSCT recipient or a stem cell or donor lymphocyte infusion donor (not recorded which). It is not recorded whose cells these are; they may come from a transplant donor. DNA of the CDR3: TGCGCCAGCAGCCCTTCTGGAGAGAACTATGGCTACACCTTC. Translation gives CASSPSGENYGYTF.